The clone carrying this T cell receptor (beta chain) was recorded once. Authors' analysis steps: Counts of nucleated cells, estimated from reference gene primer amplification, were obtained. Sequencing used immunoSEQ multiplex PCR; TCRdb keeps in-frame clones, though not all of them. The DNA was the basis for D and trimming; V, J and clone size are from that table. The sample yields roughly 50,000 clones, over 70% seen once. Germline loops: CDR1 SGHTA, CDR2 FQGNSA. The length of the CDR3 is 15 residues. Trimming shortened V by 5 bases and J by 2 bases, and 14 bases separated the two germline ends. These data originate in a study of blood T cell repertoires in COVID-19. Study context: The United States, Italy and Spain were the sources of the acute and convalescent COVID-19 samples.

The chain couples TRBV7-2 to TRBJ2-3; D possibly corresponds to TRBD2 (6 bases). The sample was peripheral blood. The clonotype was recovered from a man aged 65 to 79 with acute or convalescent COVID-19. This chain's CDR3 is CASSVRGSLTDTQYF. The CDR3 region has the DNA TGTGCCAGCAGCGTACGGGGGTCCCTCACAGATACGCAGTATTTT.